This is a list of T cell receptor beta chains from one sample in a study of OX40 agonist ivuxolimab in advanced cancers. TCRdb's copy holds only in-frame clones and misses some; the assay was immunoSEQ multiplex PCR. The sample gives approximately 100,000 clones, approximately 90% of which show up once; roughly 0.5% is in the top ten. Sample: CD4+ or CD8+ T cells sorted from blood, taken in a trial of the OX40 agonist ivuxolimab. These receptors came from an adult with an advanced solid tumor such as melanoma, head and neck, liver or kidney cancer. Each CDR3 is given with its conserved first and last residue. The D gene is left open where the match is weak.

-	TRBV9	TRBJ2-1	CASSVAGGAAYNEQFF	TGTGCCAGCAGCGTAGCTGGGGGGGCCGCCTACAATGAGCAGTTCTTC
-	TRBV20-1	TRBJ2-5	CSASGQETQYF	TGCAGTGCCTCCGGCCAAGAGACCCAGTACTTC
-	TRBV10-3	TRBJ2-5	CAISGAQETQYF	TGTGCCATCAGTGGCGCCCAAGAGACCCAGTACTTC
-	TRBV19	TRBJ2-3	CASSIDLGGGPDTQYF	TGTGCCAGTAGTATAGATCTTGGCGGGGGCCCAGATACGCAGTATTTT
TRBD1	TRBV27	TRBJ2-3	CASSLMAGGASATDTQYF	TGTGCCAGCAGTTTAATGGCAGGGGGCGCGAGCGCCACAGATACGCAGTATTTT
-	TRBV7-8	TRBJ2-5	CASSVGRETQYF	TGTGCCAGCAGCGTCGGTCGGGAGACCCAGTACTTC
-	TRBV10-3	TRBJ2-1	CATEGGEEQFF	TGTGCCACTGAGGGCGGGGAAGAGCAGTTCTTC
-	TRBV30	TRBJ2-7	CAWSPLGRPSDEQYF	TGTGCCTGGAGCCCTTTGGGCAGGCCCTCGGACGAGCAGTACTTC
-	TRBV6-1	TRBJ1-1	CASKGVGNTEAFF	TGTGCCAGCAAGGGGGTGGGAAACACTGAAGCTTTCTTT
TRBD1	TRBV6-1	TRBJ2-1	CASRTRDRSYNEQFF	TGTGCCAGCAGGACCCGGGACAGGTCCTACAATGAGCAGTTCTTC
TRBD1	TRBV18	TRBJ1-1	CASSPRTGGGNTEAFF	TGTGCCAGCTCACCTCGGACAGGGGGAGGAAACACTGAAGCTTTCTTT